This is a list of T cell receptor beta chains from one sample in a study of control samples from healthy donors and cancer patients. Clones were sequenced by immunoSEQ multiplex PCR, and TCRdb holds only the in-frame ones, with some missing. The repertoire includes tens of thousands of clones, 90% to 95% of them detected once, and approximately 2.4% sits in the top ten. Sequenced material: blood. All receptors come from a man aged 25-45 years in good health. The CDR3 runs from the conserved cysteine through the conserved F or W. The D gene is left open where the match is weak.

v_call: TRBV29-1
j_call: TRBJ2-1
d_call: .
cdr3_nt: TGCAGCGTTGAAGACAGGGGCTTGGGTGAGCAGTTCTTC
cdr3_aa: CSVEDRGLGEQFF

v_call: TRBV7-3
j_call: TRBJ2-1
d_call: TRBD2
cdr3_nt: TGTGCCAGCAGCTTTAACGCGGGAGGCAATGAGCAGTTCTTC
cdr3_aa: CASSFNAGGNEQFF

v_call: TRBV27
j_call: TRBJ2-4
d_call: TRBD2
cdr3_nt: TGTGCCAGCAGTTCGATCAGCGGGAGTCGTGCCAAAAACATTCAGTACTTC
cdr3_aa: CASSSISGSRAKNIQYF

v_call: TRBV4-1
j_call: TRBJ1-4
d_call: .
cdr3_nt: TGCGCCAGCAGCTACAGGGTGGAGGATGAAAAACTGTTTTTT
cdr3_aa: CASSYRVEDEKLFF

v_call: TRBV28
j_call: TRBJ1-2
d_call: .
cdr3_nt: TGTGCCAGCACCTCGGGGCAGCGATATGGCTACACCTTC
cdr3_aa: CASTSGQRYGYTF

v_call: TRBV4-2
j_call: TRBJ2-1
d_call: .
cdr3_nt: TGTGCCAGCAGCCAAGTCTCAATTGGGAGCTCCTACAATGAGCAGTTCTTC
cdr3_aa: CASSQVSIGSSYNEQFF

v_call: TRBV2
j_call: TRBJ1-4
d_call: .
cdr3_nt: TGTGCCAGCAGTGAGCATCAGGATAATGAAAAACTGTTTTTT
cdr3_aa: CASSEHQDNEKLFF

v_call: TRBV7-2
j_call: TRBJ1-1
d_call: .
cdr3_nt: TGTGCCAGCAGACGGGTAGGGGAAGCTTTCTTT
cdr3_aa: CASRRVGEAFF

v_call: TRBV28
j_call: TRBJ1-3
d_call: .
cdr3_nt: TGTGCCAGCAGCTTGGGGGGGGTTGGAAACACCATATATTTT
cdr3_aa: CASSLGGVGNTIYF

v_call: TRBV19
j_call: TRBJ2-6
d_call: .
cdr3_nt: TGTGCCAGTAGATCCGTTTCTGGGGCCAACGTCCTGACTTTC
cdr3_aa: CASRSVSGANVLTF

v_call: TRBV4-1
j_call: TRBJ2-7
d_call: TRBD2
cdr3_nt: TGCGCCAGCAGCAAGGGACTAGCGGGAGCCTACGAGCAGTACTTC
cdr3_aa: CASSKGLAGAYEQYF

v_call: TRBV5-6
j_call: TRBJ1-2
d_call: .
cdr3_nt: TGTGCCAGCAGCTTACAGGGTTCCAACTATGGCTACACCTTC
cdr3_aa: CASSLQGSNYGYTF

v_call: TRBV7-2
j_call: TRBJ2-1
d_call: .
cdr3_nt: TGTGCCAGCAGCTTAGTTACGGGGGCCTACAATGAGCAGTTCTTC
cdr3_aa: CASSLVTGAYNEQFF